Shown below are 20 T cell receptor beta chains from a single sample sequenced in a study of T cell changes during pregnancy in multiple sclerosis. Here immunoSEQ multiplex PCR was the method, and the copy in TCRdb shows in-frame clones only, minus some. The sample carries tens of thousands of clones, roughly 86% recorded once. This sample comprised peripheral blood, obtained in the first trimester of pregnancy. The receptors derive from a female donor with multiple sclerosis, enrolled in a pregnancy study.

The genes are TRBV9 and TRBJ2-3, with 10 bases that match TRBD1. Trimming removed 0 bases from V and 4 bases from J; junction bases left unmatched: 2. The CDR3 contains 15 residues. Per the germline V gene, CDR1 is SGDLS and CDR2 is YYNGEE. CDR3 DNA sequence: TGTGCCAGCAGCGTAGGGACAGGGGGGGCAGATACGCAGTATTTT. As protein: CASSVGTGGADTQYF. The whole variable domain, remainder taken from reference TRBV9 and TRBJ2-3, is DSGVTQTPKHLITATGQRVTLRCSPRSGDLSVYWYQQSLDQGLQFLIQYYNGEERAKGNILERFSAQQFPDLHSELNLSSLELGDSALYFCASSVGTGGADTQYFGPGTRLTVL.

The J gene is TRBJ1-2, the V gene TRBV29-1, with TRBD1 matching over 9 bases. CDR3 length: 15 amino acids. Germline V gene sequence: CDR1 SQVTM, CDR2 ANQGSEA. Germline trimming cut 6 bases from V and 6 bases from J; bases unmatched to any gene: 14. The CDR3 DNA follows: TGCAGCGTCGACCCCCCTCGGACAGGGGTGGATGGCTACACCTTC. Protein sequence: CSVDPPRTGVDGYTF.

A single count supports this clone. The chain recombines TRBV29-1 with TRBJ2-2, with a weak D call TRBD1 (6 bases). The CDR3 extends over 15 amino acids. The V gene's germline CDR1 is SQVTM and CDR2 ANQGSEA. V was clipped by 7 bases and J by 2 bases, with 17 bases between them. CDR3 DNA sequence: TGCAGCGCCCAACGAGACGGGACAAACACCGGGGAGCTGTTTTTT. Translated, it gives CSAQRDGTNTGELFF.

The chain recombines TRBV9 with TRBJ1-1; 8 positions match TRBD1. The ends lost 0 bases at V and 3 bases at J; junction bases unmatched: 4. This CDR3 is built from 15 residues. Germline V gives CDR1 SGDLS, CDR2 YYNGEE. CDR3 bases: TGTGCCAGCAGCGTAGATGGACAGGGTGACACTGAAGCTTTCTTT. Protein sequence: CASSVDGQGDTEAFF.

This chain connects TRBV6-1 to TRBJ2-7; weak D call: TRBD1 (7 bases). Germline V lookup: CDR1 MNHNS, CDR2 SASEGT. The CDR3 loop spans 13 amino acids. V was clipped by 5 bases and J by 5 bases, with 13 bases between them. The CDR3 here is CASSWQGGNEQYF. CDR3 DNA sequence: TGTGCCAGCAGTTGGCAGGGGGGCAACGAGCAGTACTTC.

The CDR3 is CASKRGRGNHEQYF. CDR3 DNA sequence: TGTGCCAGCAAGAGAGGACGGGGGAACCACGAGCAGTACTTC. V is TRBV6-6 and J is TRBJ2-7, with D possibly TRBD2 on 6 matching bases. V gave up 7 bases and J gave up 5 bases, with 18 bases separating them. Germline V gene data show CDR1 as MNHNY and CDR2 as SVGAGI (reference sequence). The CDR3 sequence is 14 residues long.

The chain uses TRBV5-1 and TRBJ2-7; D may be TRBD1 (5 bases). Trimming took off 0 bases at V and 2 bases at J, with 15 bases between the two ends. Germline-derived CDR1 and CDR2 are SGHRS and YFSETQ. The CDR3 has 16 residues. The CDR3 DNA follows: TGCGCCAGCAGCTTGGTTCCGGCAGGGCTACCCTACGAGCAGTACTTC. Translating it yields CASSLVPAGLPYEQYF.

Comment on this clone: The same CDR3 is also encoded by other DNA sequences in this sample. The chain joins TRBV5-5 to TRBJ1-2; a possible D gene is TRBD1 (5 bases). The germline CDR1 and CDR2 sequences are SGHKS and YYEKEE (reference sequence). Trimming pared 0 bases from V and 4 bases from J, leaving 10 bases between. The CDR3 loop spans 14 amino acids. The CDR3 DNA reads TGTGCCAGCAGCTTGGGCGGGGGGGGCTATGGCTACACCTTC. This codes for CASSLGGGGYGYTF.

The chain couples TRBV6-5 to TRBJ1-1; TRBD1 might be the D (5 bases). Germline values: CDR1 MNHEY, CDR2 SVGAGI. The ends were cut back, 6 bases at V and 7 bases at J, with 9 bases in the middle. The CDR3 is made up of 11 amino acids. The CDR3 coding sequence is TGTGCCAGCAGCCAGGGTGGTGAAGCTTTCTTT. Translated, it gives CASSQGGEAFF.

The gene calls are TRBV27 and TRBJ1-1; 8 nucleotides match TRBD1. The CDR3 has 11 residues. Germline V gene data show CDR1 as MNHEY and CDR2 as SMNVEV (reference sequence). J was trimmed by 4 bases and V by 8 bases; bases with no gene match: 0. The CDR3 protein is CASQGATEAFF. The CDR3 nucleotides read TGTGCCAGCCAGGGGGCCACTGAAGCTTTCTTT.

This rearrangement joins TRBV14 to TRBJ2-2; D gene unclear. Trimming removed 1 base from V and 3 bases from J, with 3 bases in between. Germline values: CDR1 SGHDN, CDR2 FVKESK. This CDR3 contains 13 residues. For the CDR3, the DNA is TGTGCCAGCAGCCAAGTATACACCGGGGAGCTGTTTTTT. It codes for CASSQVYTGELFF.

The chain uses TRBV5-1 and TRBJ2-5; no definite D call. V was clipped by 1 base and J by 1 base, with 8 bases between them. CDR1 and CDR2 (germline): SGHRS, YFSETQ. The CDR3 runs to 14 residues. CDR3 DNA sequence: TGCGCCAGCAGCTTGTTATCCCTCCAAGAGACCCAGTACTTC. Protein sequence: CASSLLSLQETQYF.

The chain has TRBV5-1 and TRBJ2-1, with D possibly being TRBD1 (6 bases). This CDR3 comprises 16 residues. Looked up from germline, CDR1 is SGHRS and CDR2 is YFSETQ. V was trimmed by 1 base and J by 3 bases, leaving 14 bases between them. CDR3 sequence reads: CASSLPGENYYNEQFF. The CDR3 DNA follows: TGCGCCAGCAGCTTGCCAGGGGAGAATTACTACAATGAGCAGTTCTTC.

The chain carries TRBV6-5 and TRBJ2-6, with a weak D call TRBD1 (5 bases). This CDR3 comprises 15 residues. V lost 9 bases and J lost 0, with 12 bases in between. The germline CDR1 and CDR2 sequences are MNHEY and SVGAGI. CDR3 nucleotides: TGTGCCAGTAGAAGGGGCTACTCTGGGGCCAACGTCCTGACTTTC. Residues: CASRRGYSGANVLTF.

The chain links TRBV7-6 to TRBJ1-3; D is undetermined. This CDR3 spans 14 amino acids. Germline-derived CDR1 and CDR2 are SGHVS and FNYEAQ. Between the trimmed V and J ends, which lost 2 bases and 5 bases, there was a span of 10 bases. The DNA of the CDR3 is TGTGCCAGCAGCTTATCGCCGGAGAGAAACACCATATATTTT. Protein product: CASSLSPERNTIYF.

This CDR3 is CSAGIEQETQYF. The CDR3 bases are TGCAGCGCAGGAATCGAACAAGAGACCCAGTACTTC. V and J are TRBV29-1 and TRBJ2-5; the D is unclear. Germline V gene sequence: CDR1 SQVTM, CDR2 ANQGSEA. This CDR3 comprises 12 residues. The germline V and J ends were trimmed by 7 bases and 2 bases, with 11 bases remaining between them.

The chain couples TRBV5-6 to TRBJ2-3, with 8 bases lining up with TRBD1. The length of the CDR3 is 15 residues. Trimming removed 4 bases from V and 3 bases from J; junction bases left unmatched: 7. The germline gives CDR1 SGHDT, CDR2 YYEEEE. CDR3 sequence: CASSQTGGWTDTQYF. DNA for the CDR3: TGTGCCAGCAGCCAAACAGGGGGATGGACAGATACGCAGTATTTT.

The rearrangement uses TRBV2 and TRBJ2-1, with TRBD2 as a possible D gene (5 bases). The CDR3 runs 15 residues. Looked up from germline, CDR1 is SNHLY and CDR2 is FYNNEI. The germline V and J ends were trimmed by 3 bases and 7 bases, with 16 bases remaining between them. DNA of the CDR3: TGTGCCAGCAGTGAGACCGGCGGAGGTGGGAATGAGCAGTTCTTC. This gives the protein CASSETGGGGNEQFF.

Here the CDR3 DNA reads TGTGCCAGCAGCCCCAACCAGGGGGCGGCCTACAATGAGCAGTTCTTC. Residues: CASSPNQGAAYNEQFF. J is TRBJ2-1 and V is TRBV2; TRBD1 agrees at 8 bases. CDR1 SNHLY and CDR2 FYNNEI come from the germline V gene. Trimming at V came to 6 bases and at J to 2 bases, leaving 9 bases not matched to a gene. The CDR3 contains 16 residues. Based on the CDR3 plus reference TRBV2 and TRBJ2-1, the full variable domain is EPEVTQTPSHQVTQMGQEVILRCVPISNHLYFYWYRQILGQKVEFLVSFYNNEISEKSEIFDDQFSVERPDGSNFTLKIRSTKLEDSAMYFCASSPNQGAAYNEQFFGPGTRLTVL.

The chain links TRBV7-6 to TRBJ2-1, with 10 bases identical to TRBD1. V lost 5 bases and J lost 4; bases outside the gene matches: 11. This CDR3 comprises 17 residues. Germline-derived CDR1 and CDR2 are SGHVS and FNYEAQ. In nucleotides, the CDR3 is TGTGCCAGCAGCCCTAAGGGGACAGGGGCGACATACAATGAGCAGTTCTTC. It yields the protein CASSPKGTGATYNEQFF.